These T cell receptor beta chains were read from a single sample in a study of human T cells and chemical hapten exposure. TCRdb re-analysed the RACE reads in MiXCR, keeping a single row per CDR3 protein. The sample has about 49,000 distinct CDR3 sequences, about a tenth seen once. The starting material was whole blood, obtained in connection with sensitization to the hapten diphenylcyclopropenone (DPC). The receptors derive from a woman between 45 and 65 years old with alopecia areata. Some clones in this sample may be carry-over from other donors' samples. Both conserved end residues are part of each CDR3. The order of the fields is V gene, J gene, clone size, D gene, CDR3 protein, CDR3 DNA. A D gene is named only where the DNA matches it firmly. Clone size appears in some rows only: once, few, many, or a class for an expanded clone.

>TRBV28|TRBJ1-3|NA|NA
CASSSPMAGNTIYF
TGTGCCAGCAGTTCTCCTATGGCTGGAAACACCATATATTTT
>TRBV5-1|TRBJ1-1|many|NA
CASSQFGGALNTEAFF
TGCGCCAGCAGCCAGTTCGGCGGAGCCTTGAACACTGAAGCTTTCTTT
>TRBV20-1|TRBJ1-5|NA|NA
CSASSGLNQPQHF
TGCAGTGCTAGTTCAGGGCTTAATCAGCCCCAGCATTTT
>TRBV7-2|TRBJ2-7|many|NA
CASSLGGPSSYEQYF
TGTGCCAGCAGCTTAGGGGGGCCCAGTTCTTACGAGCAGTACTTC
>TRBV29-1|TRBJ2-1|many|TRBD1
CSVEDWDRDFGEQFF
TGCAGCGTTGAAGATTGGGACAGGGACTTCGGTGAGCAGTTCTTC
>TRBV20-1|TRBJ2-7|many|TRBD2
CSAAAGGTYEQYF
TGCAGTGCAGCTGCGGGAGGGACCTACGAGCAGTACTTC
>TRBV12-3/TRBV12-4|TRBJ2-1|many|NA
CASSLKTGRQFF
TGTGCCAGCAGTTTAAAAACAGGTCGTCAGTTCTTC
>TRBV20-1|TRBJ2-7|NA|NA
CSAREGLYEQYF
TGCAGTGCTAGGGAGGGCCTCTACGAGCAGTACTTC
>TRBV11-2|TRBJ2-3|many|NA
CASSSGTKSTDTQYF
TGTGCCAGCAGCTCCGGGACCAAAAGCACAGATACGCAGTATTTT
>TRBV18|TRBJ1-2|NA|NA
CASSPEESWNGYTF
TGTGCCAGCTCACCCGAGGAGAGCTGGAATGGCTACACCTTC
>TRBV2|TRBJ2-5|many|TRBD2
CASSAGLAAQETQYF
TGTGCCAGCAGCGCCGGACTAGCGGCTCAAGAGACCCAGTACTTC
>TRBV28|TRBJ2-7|NA|NA
CASSQKRHEQYF
TGTGCCAGCAGCCAGAAAAGACACGAGCAGTACTTC
>TRBV27|TRBJ2-3|few|NA
CASIAPGAPDTQYF
TGTGCCAGCATTGCTCCCGGGGCCCCCGATACGCAGTATTTT
>TRBV20-1|TRBJ1-2|many|NA
CSARQGGKNPRSGYTF
TGCAGTGCTAGGCAGGGTGGAAAAAATCCAAGGAGTGGCTACACCTTC
>TRBV20-1|TRBJ2-1|many|TRBD2
CSAKSPTSGPYNEQFF
TGCAGTGCTAAAAGCCCGACTAGCGGTCCCTACAATGAGCAGTTCTTC
>TRBV3-1|TRBJ2-2|many|NA
CASSQRGSGELFF
TGTGCCAGCAGCCAAAGAGGGTCCGGGGAGCTGTTTTTT
>TRBV28|TRBJ2-7|NA|NA
CASSIQAHEQYF
TGTGCCAGCAGTATACAGGCCCACGAGCAGTACTTC
>TRBV29-1|TRBJ2-7|many|TRBD1
CSVSHGTGGIYEQYF
TGCAGCGTTTCGCACGGGACAGGGGGTATCTACGAGCAGTACTTC
>TRBV5-1|TRBJ1-4|NA|TRBD1
CASSLVRDRAEKLFF
TGCGCCAGCAGCTTGGTTCGGGACAGGGCCGAAAAACTGTTTTTT
>TRBV11-2|TRBJ1-2|many|NA
CASSLGIGNYGYTF
TGTGCCAGCAGCTTAGGAATAGGAAACTATGGCTACACCTTC
>TRBV20-1|TRBJ2-7|NA|NA
CSARDLSRSSYEQYF
TGCAGTGCTAGAGATCTCAGCAGGAGCTCCTACGAGCAGTACTTC
>TRBV6-1|TRBJ1-1|many|TRBD1
CASSETGENTEAFF
TGTGCCAGCAGTGAGACAGGGGAGAACACTGAAGCTTTCTTT
>TRBV20-1|TRBJ2-5|many|NA
CSARARETQYF
TGCAGTGCTAGAGCCCGGGAGACCCAGTACTTC
>TRBV7-2|TRBJ2-1|few|TRBD1
CASSSPDRGHNEQFF
TGTGCCAGCAGCTCCCCGGACAGGGGTCACAATGAGCAGTTCTTC
>TRBV20-1|TRBJ2-1|many|TRBD2
CSARAPLAGVSYNEQFF
TGCAGTGCTAGAGCTCCGTTGGCGGGAGTCTCCTACAATGAGCAGTTCTTC
>TRBV20-1|TRBJ2-5|many|NA
CSASPPTETQYF
TGCAGTGCTAGCCCTCCTACAGAGACCCAGTACTTC
>TRBV30|TRBJ2-5|few|TRBD2
CAWSVLAGGPETQYF
TGTGCCTGGAGTGTACTAGCGGGAGGGCCGGAGACCCAGTACTTC
>TRBV28|TRBJ2-5|few|NA
CASRGSSTETQYF
TGTGCCAGCAGAGGGAGTTCCACAGAGACCCAGTACTTC
>TRBV7-9|TRBJ1-2|NA|NA
CASSLSRANSYTF
TGTGCCAGCAGCTTATCCAGGGCGAATAGCTACACCTTC
>TRBV20-1|TRBJ2-7|NA|TRBD2
CSAQRASGRALEQYF
TGCAGTGCCCAGCGGGCTAGCGGGAGGGCCCTCGAGCAGTACTTC
>TRBV12-3/TRBV12-4|TRBJ2-1|many|TRBD2
CASSGLARVGHEQFF
TGTGCCAGCAGCGGACTAGCGCGGGTAGGCCATGAGCAGTTCTTC
>TRBV6-1|TRBJ1-5|many|NA
CASSSGAASNQPQHF
TGTGCCAGCAGTTCAGGGGCCGCCTCCAATCAGCCCCAGCATTTT
>TRBV9|TRBJ2-1|few|NA
CASSVDRVREQFF
TGTGCCAGCAGCGTAGATCGGGTCCGTGAGCAGTTCTTC
>TRBV5-5|TRBJ1-6|many|NA
CASSLEGGNSPLHF
TGTGCCAGCAGCTTGGAGGGGGGCAATTCACCCCTCCACTTT
>TRBV6-6|TRBJ2-5|many|TRBD2
CASSYSTGTRQETQYF
TGTGCCAGCAGTTACTCCACCGGGACTAGGCAAGAGACCCAGTACTTC
>TRBV28|TRBJ1-4|few|NA
CASSSGVEKLFF
TGTGCCAGCAGTTCAGGGGTAGAAAAACTGTTTTTT
>TRBV4-3|TRBJ1-2|many|TRBD1
CASSQDRTGGLANYGYTF
TGCGCCAGCAGCCAAGACCGGACAGGGGGTCTAGCTAACTATGGCTACACCTTC
>TRBV11-2|TRBJ1-1|many|NA
CASSLVGQTIMNTEAFF
TGTGCCAGCAGTTTAGTCGGACAGACTATCATGAACACTGAAGCTTTCTTT
>TRBV14|TRBJ2-3|many|NA
CASSQSSPGQLTDTQYF
TGTGCCAGCAGCCAAAGCTCACCGGGACAACTTACAGATACGCAGTATTTT
>TRBV4-3|TRBJ2-2|many|NA
CASSQDLGTGELFF
TGCGCCAGCAGCCAAGATTTAGGCACCGGGGAGCTGTTTTTT
>TRBV6-5|TRBJ2-3|many|NA
CASSSRGTTDTQYF
TGTGCCAGCAGTTCCCGGGGTACCACAGATACGCAGTATTTT
>TRBV20-1|TRBJ1-2|NA|TRBD1
CIASGTAANYGYTF
TGCATTGCTAGTGGGACAGCTGCTAACTATGGCTACACCTTC
>TRBV7-2|TRBJ2-3|many|TRBD1
CASSRIKGQGTQYF
TGTGCCAGCAGCCGAATTAAAGGACAGGGGACGCAGTATTTT
>TRBV6-1|TRBJ2-5|many|NA
CASMRSAQETQYF
TGTGCCAGCATGAGAAGCGCCCAAGAGACCCAGTACTTC
>TRBV29-1|TRBJ2-7|few|NA
CSVSQTGRGEQYF
TGCAGCGTTTCCCAGACAGGTAGGGGAGAGCAGTACTTC
>TRBV18|TRBJ2-6|NA|NA
CASSATGASGANVLTF
TGTGCCAGCTCAGCGACAGGCGCTTCTGGGGCCAACGTCCTGACTTTC
>TRBV25-1|TRBJ1-6|many|NA
CASREPQVYNSPLHF
TGTGCCAGCAGGGAACCACAGGTGTATAATTCACCCCTCCACTTT
>TRBV7-9|TRBJ1-6|medium-sized|TRBD1
CASSLTGGSPLHF
TGTGCCAGCAGCTTAACAGGGGGATCACCCCTCCACTTT
>TRBV7-2|TRBJ1-2|NA|TRBD1
CASSSETGPNYGYTF
TGTGCCAGCAGCTCAGAGACAGGGCCTAACTATGGCTACACCTTC
>TRBV29-1|TRBJ1-2|many|NA
CSVAGFYGYTF
TGCAGCGTTGCCGGGTTCTATGGCTACACCTTC
>TRBV20-1|TRBJ2-1|medium-sized|NA
CSARVAGGINEQFF
TGCAGTGCTAGAGTGGCAGGGGGGATCAATGAGCAGTTCTTC